A single sample is the source of the 14 T cell receptor beta chains below, sequenced in a study of cytomegalovirus exposure and HLA in healthy donors. Primers: 60 Vbeta forward and 13 Jbeta reverse. Sequencing was performed with immunoSEQ multiplex PCR; in TCRdb, only in-frame clones are kept and a portion is missing. The sample lists about 69,000 clones, 68% seen once, with 9.5% to 12% in the top ten. The sample consisted of PBMCs. The source of these receptors is a woman under 40 in good health and CMV-seronegative.

The chain has TRBV18 and TRBJ2-7; D is unclear. This CDR3 has 12 amino acids. The V end lost 3 bases, the J end lost 5 bases, and 8 bases lay between the germline ends. Germline V gene lookup returns CDR1 KGHSH and CDR2 LQKENI. CDR3 residues: CASSPSRDEQYF. In DNA form, the CDR3 reads TGTGCCAGCTCACCTTCTCGGGACGAGCAGTACTTC.

Concerning this clone itself: The sample carries other DNA sequences with the same CDR3. The rearrangement joins TRBV7-3 to TRBJ1-1; 10 bases agree with TRBD1. Trimming took 5 bases from V and 6 from J; bases not matched to a gene: 6. The CDR3 extends over 14 amino acids. In germline, CDR1 is SGHTA, CDR2 FQGTGA. CDR3 DNA: TGTGCCAGCAGCCCGACAGGGGGCAGATCTGAAGCTTTCTTT. As protein: CASSPTGGRSEAFF.

Here the CDR3 reads CASSPGTGGPSYTF. The CDR3 nucleotides read TGCGCCAGCAGCCCGGGGACAGGGGGTCCCAGCTACACCTTC. The chain links TRBV5-1 to TRBJ1-2; 11 nucleotides match TRBD1. CDR1 and CDR2 from the germline V gene are SGHRS and YFSETQ. Trimming removed 4 bases from V and 9 bases from J; junction bases left unmatched: 8. The CDR3 length is 14 residues.

The chain carries TRBV18 and TRBJ1-1; D gene uncertain. The CDR3 extends over 14 amino acids. CDR1 KGHSH and CDR2 LQKENI come from the germline V gene. Trimming shortened V by 9 bases and J by 1 base, and 15 bases separated the two germline ends. The CDR3: CASHIREGNTEAFF. Written as DNA, the CDR3 is TGTGCCAGTCATATCCGGGAGGGGAACACTGAAGCTTTCTTT.

This sequence joins TRBV28 and TRBJ1-1, with D possibly matching TRBD1 (5 bases). CDR1 is MDHEN and CDR2 is SYDVKM in the germline V gene. The CDR3 loop spans 11 amino acids. The ends were cut back, 11 bases at V and 3 bases at J, with 10 bases in the middle. For the CDR3, the DNA is TGTGCCGTTTTAGGGGACACTGAAGCTTTCTTT. It translates to CAVLGDTEAFF.

This clone was seen a handful of times. The chain links TRBV28 to TRBJ1-6; no definite D call. The V gene's germline CDR1 is MDHEN and CDR2 SYDVKM. The V end lost 6 bases, the J end lost 7 bases, and 16 bases lay between the germline ends. This CDR3 has 15 residues. CDR3 loop: CASSLPGGRNSPLHF. DNA of the CDR3: TGTGCCAGCAGCCTACCGGGCGGGAGAAATTCACCCCTCCACTTT.

The chain recombines TRBV29-1 with TRBJ1-1; 8 bases line up with TRBD1. CDR1 and CDR2 from the germline V gene are SQVTM and ANQGSEA. The CDR3 covers 12 residues. The V and J ends lost 8 bases and 4 bases, in that order; junction bases with no gene match: 6. Here the CDR3 reads CSSGQGGTEAFF. The CDR3, as DNA: TGCAGCTCTGGACAGGGAGGCACTGAAGCTTTCTTT.

The chain employs TRBV4-1 and TRBJ2-7, with a weak D call TRBD2 (6 bases). This CDR3 is 16 amino acids long. V was cut by 1 base and J by 6 bases, with 19 bases left in between. Germline-derived CDR1 and CDR2 are MGHRA and YSYEKL. The CDR3 DNA is TGCGCCAGCAGCCAAGCCCACGGAGGGCAGGGCGGCGAGCAGTACTTC. Its translation is CASSQAHGGQGGEQYF.

The chain joins TRBV6-1 to TRBJ2-3, with D possibly matching TRBD2 (7 bases). Trimming pared 2 bases from V and 3 bases from J, leaving 12 bases between. The germline V gene encodes CDR1 MNHNS and CDR2 SASEGT. The CDR3 spans 15 residues. CDR3 sequence (DNA): TGTGCCAGCAGTGAACGGGGGGCCGAAACAGATACGCAGTATTTT. Protein product: CASSERGAETDTQYF.

This chain connects TRBV4-1 to TRBJ2-3; 10 nucleotides align to TRBD2. The germline V gene has CDR1 MGHRA and CDR2 YSYEKL. The CDR3 is 16 residues long. The trim removed 0 bases at V and 4 bases at J, leaving 4 bases unmatched. CDR3 protein: CASSQEQRGGPDTQYF. CDR3 DNA: TGCGCCAGCAGCCAAGAACAGCGGGGGGGCCCAGATACGCAGTATTTT.

A word on this clone: The junction shows a germline mismatch at one end, possibly a read error. CDR3 in amino acids: CASSPRHVTGGDF. DNA for the CDR3: TGTGCCAGCAGCCCGCGACATGTGACAGGGGGGGATTTT. This chain joins TRBV9 and TRBJ2-3; 9 nucleotides agree with TRBD1. Looked up from germline, CDR1 is SGDLS and CDR2 is YYNGEE. The CDR3 is made up of 13 amino acids.

The V call is TRBV7-9, the J call TRBJ1-1; D uncertain. CDR1 and CDR2 from the germline V gene are SEHNR and FQNEAQ (reference sequence). CDR3 length: 13 amino acids. V gave up 5 bases and J gave up 5 bases, with 12 bases separating them. The CDR3 region is CASSPFAGTEAFF. CDR3 nucleotide sequence: TGTGCCAGCAGCCCCTTCGCCGGGACTGAAGCTTTCTTT.

The CDR3 DNA follows: TGTGCCAGCAGCTCCCAGGGGAGGGCCTCTGGGGCCAACGTCCTGACTTTC. The encoded protein is CASSSQGRASGANVLTF. The chain uses TRBV7-3 and TRBJ2-6; D is possibly TRBD2 (7 bases). The CDR3 has 17 amino acids. Germline-derived CDR1 and CDR2 are SGHTA and FQGTGA. Trimming took 4 bases from V and 0 from J, leaving 13 bases between them.

The chain links TRBV6-1 to TRBJ1-3; a weak D match, TRBD1 (5 bases). The CDR3 sequence is 15 residues long. The V gene lost 4 bases and the J gene lost 4 bases, with 14 bases spanning the gap. CDR1 is MNHNS, CDR2 SASEGT, per germline. The CDR3 DNA sequence: TGTGCCAGCAGTGTCGGTCAGGGTGGCGGAAACACCATATATTTT. This sequence encodes CASSVGQGGGNTIYF.